One and the same sample provided the 3 T cell receptor beta chains below, sequenced in a study of CD8 T cells in Susac syndrome (dated by TCRdb to the late 2010s). The library was obtained by the immunoSEQ multiplex PCR assay. RNA was extracted using the RNeasy kit, and roughly 0.5 to 1 microgram was reverse transcribed with random hexamers. TCRdb passed the public sequencing reads through fastp at Q25 and MiXCR, retaining productive beta sequences. Rows matching on CDR3 protein sequence are summarized as one entry with the most common DNA and genes. Recorded for this sample are 150,000 to 190,000 distinct CDR3 sequences; about 94% of them occurred a single time. Of the sample, roughly 0.21% falls within the top ten clones. The material sequenced was CD8+ T cells from PBMCs. All receptors derive from a human donor with multiple sclerosis.

A few counts support this clonotype. This chain joins TRBV6-4 and TRBJ2-3; D possibly corresponds to TRBD2 (5 bases). With 5 bases removed from V and 0 bases from J, the gap between germline ends came to 6 bases. The CDR3 extends over 13 amino acids. Germline V gene sequence: CDR1 MRHNA, CDR2 SNTAGT. The CDR3 spells CASSPGSTDTQYF. DNA of the CDR3: TGTGCCAGCAGTCCGGGGAGCACAGATACGCAGTATTTT.

CDR3 nucleotide sequence: TGTGCCAGCAGTTGGGCGTCTTACGAGCAGTACTTC. Amino acid sequence: CASSWASYEQYF. The chain links TRBV6-1 to TRBJ2-7, with no clear D. From germline, CDR1 is MNHNS and CDR2 SASEGT. This CDR3 spans 12 amino acids. V gave up 5 bases and J gave up 4 bases, with 9 bases separating them.

V gene TRBV9 combines with J gene TRBJ1-6, with TRBD1 identical over 7 bases. The CDR3 loop spans 14 amino acids. V gave up 3 bases and J gave up 8 bases; unmatched junction bases: 5. Per the germline V gene, CDR1 is SGDLS and CDR2 is YYNGEE. The CDR3 loop is CASSGGGGYSPLHF. CDR3 coding DNA: TGTGCCAGCAGCGGAGGGGGCGGCTATTCACCCCTCCACTTT.